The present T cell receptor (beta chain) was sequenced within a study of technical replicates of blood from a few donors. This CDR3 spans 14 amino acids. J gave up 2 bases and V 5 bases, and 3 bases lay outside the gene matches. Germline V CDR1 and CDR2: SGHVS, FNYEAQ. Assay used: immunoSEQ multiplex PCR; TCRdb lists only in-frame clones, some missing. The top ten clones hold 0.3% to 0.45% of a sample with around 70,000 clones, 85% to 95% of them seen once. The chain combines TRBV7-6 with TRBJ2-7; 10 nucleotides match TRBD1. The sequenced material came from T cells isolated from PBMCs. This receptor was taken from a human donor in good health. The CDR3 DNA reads TGTGCCAGCAGCCCCGGACAGGGGGCCTACGAGCAGTACTTC. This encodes CASSPGQGAYEQYF.